Below, 31 T cell receptor beta chains from the same sample are listed, as sequenced in a study of shared clonotypes between healthy human individuals. Repertoires were generated with immunoSEQ multiplex PCR, while TCRdb's copy carries only in-frame clones and drops some. The table has some 2.1 million clones, about 95% seen once; the top ten hold 0.1% to 0.15%. Specimen: naive CD4+ T cells sorted from blood. This sample's subset: CD45RA+ positively selected. These TCRs come from a man between 18 and 35 years old in good health.

The V gene is TRBV7-2, the J gene TRBJ2-1, with TRBD1 identical over 9 bases. The CDR3 is 15 residues long. Germline CDR1 and CDR2: SGHTA and FQGNSA. The J segment lost 8 bases and the V segment lost 5 bases, leaving 10 bases of the junction unmatched. The CDR3 region has the DNA TGTGCCAGCAGCACGACCGGGACAGGGATCTATGAGCAGTTCTTC. Protein product: CASSTTGTGIYEQFF.

This clone was seen a single time. The rearrangement uses TRBV4-1 and TRBJ2-1, with 7 bases lining up with TRBD2. Germline loops: CDR1 MGHRA, CDR2 YSYEKL. V lost 0 bases to trimming and J lost 3 bases; unmatched junction nucleotides: 5. The CDR3 covers 16 residues. For the CDR3, the DNA is TGCGCCAGCAGCCAAGACGGGGGGAGGAGCTACAATGAGCAGTTCTTC. Translation: CASSQDGGRSYNEQFF.

In this sample, this clone turned up a few times. The rearrangement joins TRBV7-3 to TRBJ2-1; D ambiguous. The germline gives CDR1 SGHTA, CDR2 FQGTGA. Trimming removed 5 bases at V and 3 bases at J, with 2 bases between. There are 11 residues in the CDR3. The CDR3 bases are TGTGCCAGCAGCGACTACAATGAGCAGTTCTTC. Amino acid sequence: CASSDYNEQFF. The whole variable domain, remainder taken from reference TRBV7-3 and TRBJ2-1, is GAGVSQTPSNKVTEKGKYVELRCDPISGHTALYWYRQSLGQGPEFLIYFQGTGAADDSGLPNDRFFAVRPEGSVSTLKIQRTERGDSAVYLCASSDYNEQFFGPGTRLTVL.

V is TRBV6-1 and J is TRBJ2-7, with 8 bases lining up with TRBD2. The CDR3 is 15 amino acids. With V trimmed by 4 bases and J by 3 bases, 8 bases remained unmatched. The germline CDR1 and CDR2 sequences are MNHNS and SASEGT. CDR3 amino acids: CASSVNSGERYEQYF. Written as DNA, the CDR3 is TGTGCCAGCAGTGTTAATAGCGGGGAACGCTACGAGCAGTACTTC.

The chain uses TRBV7-8 and TRBJ2-5; unclear D gene. Germline loops: CDR1 SGHVS, CDR2 FQNEAQ. Trimming shortened V by 5 bases and J by 1 base, and 8 bases separated the two germline ends. The CDR3 extends over 13 amino acids. The CDR3 DNA follows: TGTGCCAGCAGCGAGATACTCCAAGAGACCCAGTACTTC. This gives the protein CASSEILQETQYF.

The CDR3 sequence: CSVRTGGETQYF. CDR3 DNA: TGCAGCGTAAGGACAGGGGGAGAGACCCAGTACTTC. This chain connects TRBV29-1 to TRBJ2-5, with 10 bases fitting TRBD1. The CDR3 has 12 amino acids. Germline V gene data show CDR1 as SQVTM and CDR2 as ANQGSEA. Trimming took 6 bases from V and 4 from J; bases not matched to a gene: 2.

The chain uses TRBV7-2 and TRBJ2-7, with D hard to call. The V and J ends lost 7 bases and 0 bases respectively, with 13 bases between them. Germline V lookup: CDR1 SGHTA, CDR2 FQGNSA. CDR3 length equals 14 residues. CDR3 region: CASIYDWGSYEQYF. Here the CDR3 DNA reads TGTGCCAGCATCTACGACTGGGGCTCCTACGAGCAGTACTTC.

The chain links TRBV27 to TRBJ2-5; the match to TRBD1 covers 12 bases. The CDR3 consists of 17 residues. Germline V gives CDR1 MNHEY, CDR2 SMNVEV (reference sequence). After removal of 5 bases from V and 2 bases from J, the junction contained 9 bases not matched to a gene. CDR3 in DNA: TGTGCCAGCAGTGCAGGGACAGGGGGCCCGTCACAAGAGACCCAGTACTTC. Its translation: CASSAGTGGPSQETQYF.

About this clone itself: Relative to the germline gene, one junction end is altered; a read error may explain this. The genes are TRBV5-4 and TRBJ2-1; D is perhaps TRBD2 (6 bases). Germline V CDR1 and CDR2: SGHNT, YYREEE (reference sequence). The CDR3 runs to 13 residues. CDR3: CAISSGGGTEQFF. The CDR3 nucleotides read TGTGCCATCAGCAGTGGAGGAGGGACTGAGCAGTTCTTC. Full variable domain (remainder filled in from reference TRBV5-4 and TRBJ2-1): ETGVTQSPTHLIKTRGQQVTLRCSSQSGHNTVSWYQQALGQGPQFIFQYYREEENGRGNFPPRFSGLQFPNYSSELNVNALELDDSALYLCAISSGGGTEQFFGPGTRLTVL.

The CDR3 region is CASSYSWSSYNSPLHF. As DNA, the CDR3 is TGTGCCAGCAGTTACTCTTGGAGCTCCTATAATTCACCCCTCCACTTT. V gene TRBV6-5 combines with J gene TRBJ1-6; unclear D gene. CDR3 size: 16 residues. Trimming left V 0 bases short and J 0 bases short, with 6 bases between. Germline V gives CDR1 MNHEY, CDR2 SVGAGI.

The chain couples TRBV5-1 to TRBJ2-2; 8 bases match TRBD1. The trim removed 7 bases at V and 6 bases at J, leaving 14 bases unmatched. This CDR3 has 16 amino acids. Germline V gene lookup returns CDR1 SGHRS and CDR2 YFSETQ. This CDR3 reads CASRLQGQGAPGELFF. The CDR3 DNA follows: TGCGCCAGCCGACTGCAAGGGCAGGGGGCACCCGGGGAGCTGTTTTTT.

This rearrangement joins TRBV27 to TRBJ1-1; the D gene is possibly TRBD1 (5 bases). Germline V gene data show CDR1 as MNHEY and CDR2 as SMNVEV (reference sequence). The CDR3 has 15 residues. The V end lost 1 base, the J end lost 4 bases, and 13 bases lay between the germline ends. CDR3 loop: CASSLYEGSGTEAFF. The CDR3 DNA reads TGTGCCAGCAGTTTATACGAGGGGTCAGGCACTGAAGCTTTCTTT.

The chain couples TRBV7-9 to TRBJ1-1, with a weak D call TRBD1 (6 bases). Germline assignment: CDR1 SEHNR and CDR2 FQNEAQ (reference sequence). This CDR3 comprises 13 residues. With 5 bases removed from V and 7 bases from J, the gap between germline ends came to 14 bases. This CDR3 reads CASSARGAGEAFF. The CDR3 DNA sequence: TGTGCCAGCAGCGCAAGGGGGGCTGGTGAAGCTTTCTTT.

The chain combines TRBV18 with TRBJ2-7; tentatively, D is TRBD2 (6 bases). The CDR3 is 18 residues long. V gave up 5 bases and J gave up 0 bases, with 23 bases separating them. Germline loops: CDR1 KGHSH, CDR2 LQKENI. CDR3 loop: CASSSTRARDGSSYEQYF. DNA of the CDR3: TGTGCCAGCTCATCAACGAGAGCCCGGGACGGGAGCTCCTACGAGCAGTACTTC.

The V gene is TRBV5-1, the J gene TRBJ2-2; 8 bases align to TRBD2. The CDR3 sequence is 17 residues long. Germline trimming cut 2 bases from V and 0 bases from J; bases unmatched to any gene: 6. Germline V gene lookup returns CDR1 SGHRS and CDR2 YFSETQ. The CDR3 DNA is TGCGCCAGCAGCTTAGCCAGCGGGGGCTCGAACACCGGGGAGCTGTTTTTT. Its translation is CASSLASGGSNTGELFF.

In the case of this clone: This CDR3 is also generated by other DNA sequences in the sample. The chain has TRBV18 and TRBJ1-4, with 8 positions matching TRBD1. V gave up 6 bases and J gave up 2 bases; unmatched junction bases: 2. Germline V gene lookup returns CDR1 KGHSH and CDR2 LQKENI. The CDR3 sequence is 14 residues long. The CDR3 coding sequence is TGTGCCAGCTCGCAGGGGGCGACTAATGAAAAACTGTTTTTT. It yields the protein CASSQGATNEKLFF.

A word on this clone: The same CDR3 also results from other DNA sequences found in this sample. V is TRBV7-9 and J is TRBJ2-3; D is unclear. The germline gives CDR1 SEHNR, CDR2 FQNEAQ (reference sequence). V lost 5 bases to trimming and J lost 3 bases, with 6 bases between them. This CDR3 has 12 amino acids. This CDR3 reads CASSLLTDTQYF. CDR3 coding DNA: TGTGCCAGCAGCCTCCTTACAGATACGCAGTATTTT.

The chain has TRBV27 and TRBJ2-3, with D perhaps matching TRBD1 or TRBD2 (5 bases each). Per the germline V gene, CDR1 is MNHEY and CDR2 is SMNVEV (reference sequence). The ends were cut back, 2 bases at V and 4 bases at J, with 16 bases in the middle. The CDR3 has 16 amino acids. The chain's CDR3 is CASSLVGLGAPDTQYF. CDR3 coding DNA: TGTGCCAGCAGTTTAGTGGGCCTCGGGGCCCCAGATACGCAGTATTTT.

The V call is TRBV7-9, the J call TRBJ2-3; possibly TRBD2 for D (5 bases). V was cut by 0 bases and J by 4 bases, with 14 bases left in between. Germline assignment: CDR1 SEHNR and CDR2 FQNEAQ (reference sequence). This CDR3 comprises 16 residues. In DNA form, the CDR3 reads TGTGCCAGCAGCTTAGCGGGGTGGGAGACCGCAGATACGCAGTATTTT. Its protein product is CASSLAGWETADTQYF.

The chain is built from TRBV25-1 and TRBJ1-4, with TRBD1 as a possible D gene (5 bases). The CDR3 is made up of 16 amino acids. Germline values: CDR1 MGHDK, CDR2 SYGVNS. The germline V and J ends were trimmed by 2 bases and 5 bases, with 15 bases remaining between them. CDR3 residues: CASSEGGSGTNEKLFF. DNA of the CDR3: TGTGCCAGCAGTGAAGGAGGCAGTGGGACCAATGAAAAACTGTTTTTT.

The CDR3 nucleotides are TGTGCCAGTAGAACGACTTCCGGGACAGGGTACCAGCCCCAGCATTTT. It translates to CASRTTSGTGYQPQHF. The genes are TRBV19 and TRBJ1-5; TRBD1 matches at 9 bases. Germline lookup yields CDR1 LNHDA and CDR2 SQIVND (reference sequence). J gave up 7 bases and V 6 bases, and 13 bases lay outside the gene matches. This CDR3 contains 16 residues.

The rearrangement joins TRBV30 to TRBJ2-7; 9 bases match TRBD1. V shed 3 bases and J 0 bases; nucleotides not matched to a gene: 9. This CDR3 is 16 amino acids long. CDR1 is GTSNPN and CDR2 is SVGIG in the germline V gene (reference sequence). The CDR3 DNA sequence: TGTGCCTGGAGCCTAACAGGGGGCTACCTCTCCTACGAGCAGTACTTC. Its protein is CAWSLTGGYLSYEQYF.

This chain links TRBV10-3 with TRBJ1-5; tentatively, D is TRBD1 (6 bases). V was cut by 7 bases and J by 4 bases, with 14 bases left in between. This CDR3 region has 14 residues. CDR1 ENHRY and CDR2 SYGVKD come from the germline V gene. The CDR3 DNA reads TGTGCCATCAACCCAGGACAGCAAAATCAGCCCCAGCATTTT. It translates to CAINPGQQNQPQHF.

V and J are TRBV6-5 and TRBJ2-5; D remains ambiguous. Germline CDR1 MNHEY, CDR2 SVGAGI. Trimming took 5 bases from V and 0 from J, leaving 13 bases between them. This CDR3 contains 15 residues. CDR3 nucleotide sequence: TGTGCCAGCAGTACGCCACGAATGTACCAAGAGACCCAGTACTTC. It encodes CASSTPRMYQETQYF.

This chain connects TRBV5-4 to TRBJ1-1; weak D call: TRBD1 (5 bases). Per the germline V gene, CDR1 is SGHNT and CDR2 is YYREEE (reference sequence). Trimming shortened V by 5 bases and J by 0 bases, and 11 bases separated the two germline ends. This CDR3 spans 14 amino acids. CDR3 protein: CASSYDSLNTEAFF. Here the CDR3 DNA reads TGTGCCAGCAGTTATGACAGCTTGAACACTGAAGCTTTCTTT.

The genes are TRBV2 and TRBJ2-5; D is unclear. Germline assignment: CDR1 SNHLY and CDR2 FYNNEI. V was cut by 4 bases and J by 2 bases, with 20 bases left in between. This CDR3 comprises 17 residues. The CDR3 DNA is TGTGCCAGCAGTGTATCCGAGCGCTACGTAGGGCAAGAGACCCAGTACTTC. Translated, it gives CASSVSERYVGQETQYF.

The chain carries TRBV10-3 and TRBJ2-2; D possibly corresponds to TRBD2 (6 bases). V shed 6 bases and J shed 5 bases, with 13 bases lying between them. The germline V gene encodes CDR1 ENHRY and CDR2 SYGVKD. This CDR3 has 14 amino acids. CDR3 DNA: TGTGCCATCAGAGAACCAGGGAGGACCGGGGAGCTGTTTTTT. This sequence encodes CAIREPGRTGELFF.

This clone came up once. The rearrangement uses TRBV27 and TRBJ1-1; D possibly corresponds to TRBD1 (6 bases). Germline assignment: CDR1 MNHEY and CDR2 SMNVEV (reference sequence). V was clipped by 5 bases and J by 1 base, with 11 bases between them. This CDR3 has 14 amino acids. The CDR3 DNA sequence: TGTGCCAGCAGTCTACAGGGTACGAACACTGAAGCTTTCTTT. Its translation is CASSLQGTNTEAFF.

Regarding this clone: Other DNA sequences in the sample encode the same CDR3. The chain recombines TRBV10-3 with TRBJ1-4; D perhaps matches TRBD1 (5 bases). The CDR3 has 14 residues. Trimming took 6 bases from V and 0 from J, leaving 8 bases between them. Germline CDR1 reads ENHRY; CDR2 reads SYGVKD. CDR3 sequence (DNA): TGTGCCATCAGCCAGGGTGCAACTAATGAAAAACTGTTTTTT. It translates to CAISQGATNEKLFF.

The chain combines TRBV7-8 with TRBJ2-7, with D hard to call. The CDR3 is 15 amino acids. Germline CDR1 reads SGHVS; CDR2 reads FQNEAQ. Trimming cost V 1 base and J 2 bases, with 12 bases left between them. The CDR3 sequence: CASSLVSPIPYEQYF. The CDR3 DNA sequence: TGTGCCAGCAGCTTAGTCTCTCCGATCCCCTACGAGCAGTACTTC.

This chain connects TRBV4-1 to TRBJ1-5; 8 bases match TRBD1. CDR1 is MGHRA and CDR2 is YSYEKL in the germline V gene. CDR3 length equals 18 residues. Unmatched junction bases numbered 11, after V lost 1 base and J lost 3 bases. As DNA, the CDR3 is TGCGCCAGCAGCCAAGGGGAGGTCAGGGGGCCTAACAATCAGCCCCAGCATTTT. It codes for CASSQGEVRGPNNQPQHF.